This T cell receptor beta chain was obtained from a study of cytomegalovirus exposure and HLA in healthy donors. Amplification used 60 Vbeta primers and 13 Jbeta primers. Assay used: immunoSEQ multiplex PCR; TCRdb lists only in-frame clones, some missing. The sample records about 110,000 clones, 15% being singletons. Sequenced material: PBMCs. The TCR was taken from a woman under 30 in good health and CMV-seronegative.

The CDR3: CAIQGARDSPLHF. As DNA, the CDR3 is TGTGCCATCCAGGGGGCGCGGGATTCACCCCTCCACTTT. V and J are TRBV30 and TRBJ1-6, with 8 nucleotides matching TRBD1. The V and J ends lost 8 bases and 8 bases, in that order; junction bases with no gene match: 8. Germline V lookup: CDR1 GTSNPN, CDR2 SVGIG (reference sequence). CDR3 length equals 13 residues. Together with reference TRBV30 and TRBJ1-6, the CDR3 gives the full variable domain: SQTIHQWPATLVQPVGSPLSLECTVEGTSNPNLYWYRQAAGRGLQLLFYSVGIGQISSEVPQNLSASRPQDRQFILSSKKLLLSDSGFYLCAIQGARDSPLHFGNGTRLTVT.